Following are 17 T cell receptor beta chains from one sample sequenced in a study of molecular identifiers for immune sequencing clone quantification. TCRdb itself ran the PCR reads through MiXCR, one entry per CDR3 protein. Of about 640,000 distinct CDR3 sequences in the sample, approximately 20% were seen once. Sequencing was carried out using naive CD8+ T cells from blood, with Jurkat cell RNA spiked in. Subset here: FACS-sorted CD8+CD4-CCR7+CD45RA+ naive T cells. Receptor source: a human donor in good health. Some libraries in this study had Jurkat cell RNA spiked in.

At least ten counts were recorded for this clonotype. The chain carries TRBV27 and TRBJ2-7; 8 positions agree with TRBD1. The trim removed 4 bases at V and 3 bases at J, leaving 11 bases unmatched. In germline, CDR1 is MNHEY, CDR2 SMNVEV (reference sequence). The CDR3 covers 16 residues. The CDR3 DNA reads TGTGCCAGCAGTTCCCGACCCGGGACAGGATACTACGAGCAGTACTTC. Its translation: CASSSRPGTGYYEQYF.

This clonotype was recorded at least ten times. The chain carries TRBV28 and TRBJ2-5, with D unresolved. This CDR3 is 13 amino acids long. Germline-derived CDR1 and CDR2 are MDHEN and SYDVKM. Trimming left V 5 bases short and J 5 bases short, with 12 bases between. CDR3 sequence (DNA): TGTGCCAGCAGTATCGGGCCTCAGGAGACCCAGTACTTC. It translates to CASSIGPQETQYF.

This clonotype occurred many times. As DNA, the CDR3 is TGCGCCAGCAGCTTGGAATTTGTAGGACGGAAGAACACTGAAGCTTTCTTT. Amino acid sequence: CASSLEFVGRKNTEAFF. The chain links TRBV5-1 to TRBJ1-1; D unresolved. V dropped 0 bases and J dropped 1 base, with 16 bases sitting between them. Per the germline V gene, CDR1 is SGHRS and CDR2 is YFSETQ. CDR3 length: 17 residues.

In this sample, this clonotype turned up many times. The rearrangement joins TRBV6-2 or TRBV6-3 to TRBJ1-1, with 7 bases identical to TRBD1. This CDR3 has 11 residues. Per germline, CDR1 MNHEY and CDR2 SVGEGT. J gave up 8 bases and V 8 bases, and 5 bases lay outside the gene matches. The DNA of the CDR3 is TGTGCCAGCCACACGACAGGGGAAGCTTTCTTT. Residues: CASHTTGEAFF.

With regard to this clonotype: A read error may explain this, as a much larger clone is one base away. The V call is TRBV5-4, the J call TRBJ2-7; perhaps TRBD1 as D (6 bases). Germline values: CDR1 SGHNT, CDR2 YYREEE (reference sequence). The CDR3 covers 14 residues. Trimming shortened V by 4 bases and J by 2 bases, and 13 bases separated the two germline ends. The CDR3 bases are TGTGCCAGCAGCCCTCCGGGACAACCCTACGAGCAGTACTTC. As protein: CASSPPGQPYEQYF. Filled out from reference TRBV5-4 and TRBJ2-7, the complete variable domain reads ETGVTQSPTHLIKTRGQQVTLRCSSQSGHNTVSWYQQALGQGPQFIFQYYREEENGRGNFPPRFSGLQFPNYSSELNVNALELDDSALYLCASSPPGQPYEQYFGPGTRLTVT.

This clonotype has a count of ten or more. The chain recombines TRBV19 with TRBJ2-1; 7 nucleotides align to TRBD2. The ends lost 4 bases at V and 2 bases at J; junction bases unmatched: 2. Germline V CDR1 and CDR2: LNHDA, SQIVND (reference sequence). The CDR3 is made up of 14 amino acids. CDR3 residues: CASSKTSPYNEQFF. CDR3 nucleotides: TGTGCCAGTAGTAAGACTAGCCCCTACAATGAGCAGTTCTTC.

V gene TRBV4-3 combines with J gene TRBJ2-7; possible D gene TRBD1, 5 bases. Trimming removed 3 bases at V and 4 bases at J, with 10 bases between. This CDR3 spans 13 amino acids. Germline-derived CDR1 and CDR2 are LGHNA and YSLEER. The CDR3 sequence: CASSHNTGYEQYF. In DNA, the CDR3 is TGCGCCAGCAGCCACAATACAGGTTACGAGCAGTACTTC.

This clonotype was recorded at least ten times. The chain uses TRBV12-3 or TRBV12-4 and TRBJ2-5; D gene ambiguous. The germline V and J ends were trimmed by 6 bases and 5 bases, with 13 bases remaining between them. The CDR3 totals 13 residues. CDR3 loop: CASSVFAEETQYF. In DNA form, the CDR3 reads TGTGCCAGCAGCGTCTTCGCGGAGGAGACCCAGTACTTC.

In regard to this clonotype: This may arise from a read error, as a much more abundant clone is one base away. The chain uses TRBV4-1 and TRBJ1-5, with unresolved D. Germline-derived CDR1 and CDR2 are MGHRA and YSYEKL. CDR3 length equals 14 residues. Trimming shortened V by 0 bases and J by 10 bases, and 13 bases separated the two germline ends. The CDR3 sequence: CASSQEDYDDPQHF. The CDR3 region has the DNA TGCGCCAGCAGCCAAGAAGACTACGACGACCCCCAGCATTTT.

This clonotype was recorded many times. V usage is TRBV2 and J usage is TRBJ2-7; 9 positions match TRBD2. CDR1 and CDR2 from the germline V gene are SNHLY and FYNNEI. The CDR3 is 15 amino acids. The V segment lost 2 bases and the J segment 4 bases; nucleotides outside the gene matches: 6. The CDR3 region is CASSELSGGPYEQYF. The CDR3 DNA sequence: TGTGCCAGCAGTGAACTTAGCGGGGGACCTTACGAGCAGTACTTC.

This clonotype was detected a few times. This chain links TRBV11-3 with TRBJ2-2, with D perhaps TRBD2 (6 bases). CDR3 size: 13 residues. Deletions cut 6 bases from V and 5 bases from J, with 10 bases between. Germline values: CDR1 SGHNT, CDR2 YENEEA. CDR3 loop: CASRFGGTGELFF. The DNA for the CDR3 is TGTGCCAGCAGATTTGGGGGGACCGGGGAGCTGTTTTTT.

The chain is built from TRBV23-1 and TRBJ1-6; D ambiguous. Being an ORF, TRBV23-1 has a function that is uncertain. Trimming took 2 bases from V and 6 from J, leaving 11 bases between them. The CDR3 is 15 residues long. In DNA, the CDR3 is TGCGCCAGCAGTCAAACCGGGCTGATTAATTCACCCCTCCACTTT. This translates into CASSQTGLINSPLHF.

The V and J genes are TRBV20-1 and TRBJ1-1; 8 positions agree with TRBD1. The CDR3 has 14 residues. Germline V gene sequence: CDR1 DFQATT, CDR2 SNEGSKA (reference sequence). V shed 5 bases and J 4 bases; nucleotides not matched to a gene: 9. CDR3: CSALDREVFTEAFF. The CDR3, as DNA: TGCAGTGCTCTGGACAGGGAAGTTTTCACTGAAGCTTTCTTT.

This clonotype showed up just a few times. This could be a read error, since a much larger clone is one nucleotide away. The J gene is TRBJ2-1, the V gene TRBV7-2, with 9 bases that match TRBD1. The CDR3 loop spans 14 amino acids. Per germline, CDR1 SGHTA and CDR2 FQGNSA. Unmatched junction bases numbered 5, after V lost 4 bases and J lost 7 bases. The DNA for the CDR3 is TGTGCCAGCAGCTCAGGACAGGGGTTGAATGAGCAGTTCTTC. As protein: CASSSGQGLNEQFF. The whole variable domain, filled in from reference TRBV7-2 and TRBJ2-1, reads GAGVSQSPSNKVTEKGKDVELRCDPISGHTALYWYRQSLGQGLEFLIYFQGNSAPDKSGLPSDRFSAERTGGSVSTLTIQRTQQEDSAVYLCASSSGQGLNEQFFGPGTRLTVL.

This clonotype appeared many times. The V call is TRBV4-2, the J call TRBJ2-1; the match to TRBD2 covers 9 bases. V was pared by 4 bases and J by 5 bases, with 6 bases of the junction left unmatched. The length of the CDR3 is 15 residues. Looked up from germline, CDR1 is LGHNA and CDR2 is YNFKEQ. This CDR3 reads CASSPTGLANNEQFF. The DNA of the CDR3 is TGTGCCAGCAGCCCCACGGGACTAGCAAACAATGAGCAGTTCTTC.

The V and J genes are TRBV4-1 and TRBJ2-1; D uncertain. CDR1 is MGHRA, CDR2 YSYEKL, per germline. V was cut by 1 base and J by 2 bases, with 18 bases left in between. The CDR3 covers 18 residues. The CDR3 region has the DNA TGCGCCAGCAGCCAAGCCCCAAGCGTGCTAACGGCCTACAATGAGCAGTTCTTC. Translation: CASSQAPSVLTAYNEQFF.

With respect to this clonotype: A much larger clone lies one base from this, so it may be a read error. The final CDR3 position lacks the conserved phenylalanine or tryptophan, pointing to a likely read error. The rearrangement links TRBV5-6 to TRBJ1-5; no clear D. CDR3 length: 14 residues. Germline assignment: CDR1 SGHDT and CDR2 YYEEEE. The V end was cut by 4 bases, the J end by 4 bases, with 12 bases between. The CDR3 sequence: CASSPGSGNQPQHS. The CDR3 DNA follows: TGTGCCAGCAGCCCCGGCTCCGGGAATCAGCCCCAGCATTCT.